This is a list of T cell receptor beta chains from one sample in a study of shared clonotypes between healthy human individuals. Sequencing used immunoSEQ multiplex PCR; TCRdb keeps in-frame clones, though not all of them. The table includes about 660,000 clones, around 72% detected once. Sequenced sample: memory CD4+ T cells sorted from blood. These receptors all come from a woman under 40 in good health. The CDR3 runs from the conserved cysteine through the conserved F or W. The order of the fields is J gene, clone size, V gene, D gene, CDR3 DNA, CDR3 protein. The D gene is left open where the match is weak. Rows may omit the clone size; those that give it use once, few, many or a size class.

>TRBJ1-5|few|TRBV2|TRBD1
TGTGCCAGCAGTCCGGACAGGGGTAATCAGCCCCAGCATTTT
CASSPDRGNQPQHF
>TRBJ1-1|-|TRBV5-8|-
TGTGCCAGCAACCCCAGGAGGAGCACTGAAGCTTTCTTT
CASNPRRSTEAFF
>TRBJ2-1|-|TRBV11-2|-
TGTGCCAGCAGCTTAGCGGGGGACTCCTACAATGAGCAGTTCTTC
CASSLAGDSYNEQFF
>TRBJ2-1|-|TRBV5-1|-
TGCGCCAGCAGCCCCATCACTCCCTCCTACAATGAGCAGTTCTTC
CASSPITPSYNEQFF
>TRBJ2-1|few|TRBV7-9|-
TGTGCCAGCAGCCTGACTATCGATTCGGAGTTCTTC
CASSLTIDSEFF
>TRBJ2-3|-|TRBV2|-
TGTGCCAGCAGTGAGCGACTAAACGGAGATACGCAGTATTTT
CASSERLNGDTQYF
>TRBJ2-1|-|TRBV7-2|TRBD2
TGTGCCAGCAGCTTGGGGCGGGAGGTTGAGCAGTTCTTC
CASSLGREVEQFF
>TRBJ2-7|-|TRBV6-5|-
TGTGCCAGCACGATCCGCGGAGGCTACGAGCAGTACTTC
CASTIRGGYEQYF
>TRBJ2-5|-|TRBV5-1|-
TGCGCCAGCAGCTTGGCAGCTAGCGCCCAAGAGACCCAGTACTTC
CASSLAASAQETQYF
>TRBJ2-7|few|TRBV5-1|TRBD2
TGCGCCAGCAGCCTCCAACTAGCGGGAGGCAATCCAGAGCAGTACTTC
CASSLQLAGGNPEQYF